The sequence of this T cell receptor (beta chain) was determined in a study of ipilimumab plus nivolumab after autologous stem cell transplantation. Study-wide background: The myeloma cohort included high-risk transplant-naive patients and patients relapsing within 3 years of a first autologous transplant. Study observations and caveats: Per the authors, repertoire, Treg and microbiota data justify further study.

Patients got ipilimumab 1 mg/kg beginning 14 to 28 days post-transplant. Dosing: nivolumab 3 mg/kg IV, weeks 1, 4, 7, 10, then every two weeks to week 26. Details on this clone: What it binds is not known.

Generated by immunoSEQ multiplex PCR, the TCRdb table keeps only in-frame clones and is missing some. The sample lists roughly 12,000 clones, about 75% occurring once. Germline V lookup: CDR1 SEHNR, CDR2 FQNEAQ (reference sequence). V lost 3 bases, J lost 7 bases, and 5 bases stayed unmatched. This CDR3 is 13 amino acids long. The V and J genes are TRBV7-9 and TRBJ1-1; 7 bases match TRBD1. Sequenced here: PBMCs, sampled in a trial of ipilimumab plus nivolumab as post-transplant consolidation. The receptor was isolated from a male donor with multiple myeloma. The CDR3 DNA reads TGTGCCAGCAGCTTCGGGACAGTCGGTGAAGCTTTCTTT. Encoded protein: CASSFGTVGEAFF.